The clone carrying this T cell receptor beta chain was observed a handful of times. Its target is not known. The trim removed 6 bases at V and 0 bases at J, leaving 8 bases unmatched. This CDR3 has 15 amino acids. Germline CDR1 and CDR2: DFQATT and SNEGSKA (reference sequence). The data were obtained in a study of molecular identifiers for immune sequencing clone quantification. Study information: Replicate runs used RNA from 20,000 or 100,000 naive CD8 cells, which was split five ways into aliquots, and four of those aliquots were then sequenced. General observations from the study: Spiked-in Jurkat TCR RNA corresponding to one cell was reported as detectable against more than 950,000 naive cells.

The authors built bulk TCR libraries by previously described methods with listed TCR primers. TCRdb itself ran the PCR reads through MiXCR, one entry per CDR3 protein. The table records some 590,000 distinct CDR3 sequences, roughly 27% of them present only once. Sorting selected naive CD8 T cells with a CD8+CD4-CCR7+CD45RA+ phenotype. This chain uses TRBV20-1 with TRBJ2-1, with 7 bases identical to TRBD2. This TCR came from a human donor in good health. Some libraries in this study had Jurkat cell RNA spiked in. Sequencing was carried out using naive CD8+ T cells from blood, with Jurkat cell RNA spiked in. Sample subset: FACS-sorted CD8+CD4-CCR7+CD45RA+ naive T cells. The CDR3 nucleotides read TGCAGTGCGAGGAAGCGGGGCTTCTCCTACAATGAGCAGTTCTTC. As protein: CSARKRGFSYNEQFF.